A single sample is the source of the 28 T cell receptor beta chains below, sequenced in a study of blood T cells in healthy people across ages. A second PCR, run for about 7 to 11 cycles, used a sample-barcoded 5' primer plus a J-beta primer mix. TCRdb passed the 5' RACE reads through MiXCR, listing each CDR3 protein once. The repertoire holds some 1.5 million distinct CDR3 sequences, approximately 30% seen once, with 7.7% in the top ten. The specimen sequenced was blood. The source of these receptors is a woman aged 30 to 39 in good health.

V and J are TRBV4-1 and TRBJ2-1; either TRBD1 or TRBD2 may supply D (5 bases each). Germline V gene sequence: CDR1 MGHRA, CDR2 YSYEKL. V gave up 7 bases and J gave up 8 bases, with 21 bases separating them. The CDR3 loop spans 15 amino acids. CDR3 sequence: CASNEGDPEADEQFF. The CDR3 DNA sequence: TGCGCCAGCAACGAAGGGGACCCTGAGGCCGATGAGCAGTTCTTC.

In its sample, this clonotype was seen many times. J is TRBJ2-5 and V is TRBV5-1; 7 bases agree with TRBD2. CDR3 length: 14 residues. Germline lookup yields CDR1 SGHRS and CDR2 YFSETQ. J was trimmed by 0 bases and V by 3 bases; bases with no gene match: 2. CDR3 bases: TGCGCCAGCAGCTGGAGCGGGGACCAAGAGACCCAGTACTTC. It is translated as CASSWSGDQETQYF.

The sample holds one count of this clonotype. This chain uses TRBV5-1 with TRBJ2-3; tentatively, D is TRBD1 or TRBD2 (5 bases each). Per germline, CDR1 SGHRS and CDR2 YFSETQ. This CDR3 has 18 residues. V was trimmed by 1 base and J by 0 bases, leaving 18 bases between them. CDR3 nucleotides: TGCGCCAGCAGCTTGAGAGGGGCGTATCTTACTAGCACAGATACGCAGTATTTT. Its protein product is CASSLRGAYLTSTDTQYF.

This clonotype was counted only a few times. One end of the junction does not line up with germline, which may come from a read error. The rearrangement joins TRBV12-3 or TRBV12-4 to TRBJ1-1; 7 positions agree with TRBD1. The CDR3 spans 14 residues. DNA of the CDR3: TGCGCCAGCAGCTTCCAGGGGGTGGACACTGAAGCTTTCTTT. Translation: CASSFQGVDTEAFF.

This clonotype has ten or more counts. CDR3 DNA sequence: TGTGCCAGCAGCCTTCTAGCGGGACTAATCTACGAGCAGTACTTC. Amino acids: CASSLLAGLIYEQYF. J is TRBJ2-7 and V is TRBV6-5; 9 bases align to TRBD2. After removal of 6 bases from V and 3 bases from J, the junction contained 9 bases not matched to a gene. CDR3 length: 15 residues. Germline lookup yields CDR1 MNHEY and CDR2 SVGAGI.

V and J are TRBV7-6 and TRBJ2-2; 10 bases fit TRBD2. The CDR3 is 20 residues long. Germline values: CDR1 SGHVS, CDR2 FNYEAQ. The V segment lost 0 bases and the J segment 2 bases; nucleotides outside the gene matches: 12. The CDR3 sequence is CASSLAPPAGLAVNTGELFF. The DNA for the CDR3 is TGTGCCAGCAGCTTAGCGCCCCCTGCCGGACTAGCGGTCAACACCGGGGAGCTGTTTTTT.

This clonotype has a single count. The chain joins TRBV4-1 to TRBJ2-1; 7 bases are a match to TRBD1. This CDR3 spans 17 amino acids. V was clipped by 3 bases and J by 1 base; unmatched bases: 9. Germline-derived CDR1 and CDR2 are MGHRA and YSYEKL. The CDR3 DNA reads TGCGCCAGCAGCCAGAAGGGGGTCAGGGGGTCCTACAATGAGCAGTTCTTC. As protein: CASSQKGVRGSYNEQFF.

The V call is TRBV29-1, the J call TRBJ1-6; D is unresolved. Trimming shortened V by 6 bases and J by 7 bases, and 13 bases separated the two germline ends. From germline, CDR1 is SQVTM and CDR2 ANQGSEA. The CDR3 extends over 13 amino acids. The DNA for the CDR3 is TGCAGCGTAGGATCCGGGAGCAATTCACCCCTCCACTTT. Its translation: CSVGSGSNSPLHF. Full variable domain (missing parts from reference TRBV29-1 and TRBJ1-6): SAVISQKPSRDICQRGTSLTIQCQVDSQVTMMFWYRQQPGQSLTLIATANQGSEATYESGFVIDKFPISRPNLTFSTLTVSNMSPEDSSIYLCSVGSGSNSPLHFGNGTRLTVT.

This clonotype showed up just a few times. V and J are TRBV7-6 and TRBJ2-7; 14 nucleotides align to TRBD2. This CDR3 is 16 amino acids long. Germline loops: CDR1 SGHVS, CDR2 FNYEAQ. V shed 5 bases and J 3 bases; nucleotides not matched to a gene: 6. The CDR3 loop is CASSEGTSGSSYEQYF. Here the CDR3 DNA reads TGTGCCAGCAGCGAAGGGACTAGCGGGAGTAGCTACGAGCAGTACTTC.

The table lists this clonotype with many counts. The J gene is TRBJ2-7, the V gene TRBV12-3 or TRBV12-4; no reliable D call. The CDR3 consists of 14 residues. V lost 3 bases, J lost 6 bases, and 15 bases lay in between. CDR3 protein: CASSLSLAPVEQYF. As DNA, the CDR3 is TGTGCCAGCAGTTTGTCACTGGCTCCAGTCGAGCAGTACTTC.

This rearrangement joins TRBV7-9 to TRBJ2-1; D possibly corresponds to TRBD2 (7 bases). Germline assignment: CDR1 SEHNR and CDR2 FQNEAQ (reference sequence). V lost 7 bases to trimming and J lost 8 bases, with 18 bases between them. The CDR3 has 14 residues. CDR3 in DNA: TGTGCCAGCAACCGACTAGCAGGGGACGATGAGCAGTTCTTC. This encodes CASNRLAGDDEQFF.

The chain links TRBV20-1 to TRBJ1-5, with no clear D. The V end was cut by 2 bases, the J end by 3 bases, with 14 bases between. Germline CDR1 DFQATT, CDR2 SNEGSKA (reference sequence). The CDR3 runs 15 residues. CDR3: CSARSMQSTNQPQHF. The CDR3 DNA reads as TGCAGTGCTAGAAGCATGCAATCCACCAATCAGCCCCAGCATTTT.

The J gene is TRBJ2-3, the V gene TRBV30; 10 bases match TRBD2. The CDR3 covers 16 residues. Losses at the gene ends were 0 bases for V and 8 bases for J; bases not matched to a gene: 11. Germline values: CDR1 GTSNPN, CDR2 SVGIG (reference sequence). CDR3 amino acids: CAWSVARSGGAATQYF. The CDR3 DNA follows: TGTGCCTGGAGTGTAGCTCGGAGCGGGGGGGCAGCTACGCAGTATTTT.

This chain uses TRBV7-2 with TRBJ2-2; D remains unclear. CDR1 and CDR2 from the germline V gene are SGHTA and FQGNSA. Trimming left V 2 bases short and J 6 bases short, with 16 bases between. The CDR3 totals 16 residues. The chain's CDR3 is CASSLNSAVVPGELFF. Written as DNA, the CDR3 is TGTGCCAGCAGCTTAAACTCGGCCGTGGTACCCGGGGAGCTGTTTTTT.

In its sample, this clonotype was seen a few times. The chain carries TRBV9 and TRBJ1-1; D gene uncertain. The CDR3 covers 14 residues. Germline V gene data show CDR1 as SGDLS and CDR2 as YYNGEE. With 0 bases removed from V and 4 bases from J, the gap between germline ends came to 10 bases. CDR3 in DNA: TGTGCCAGCAGCGTAGACGGGCCCAGCACTGAAGCTTTCTTT. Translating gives CASSVDGPSTEAFF. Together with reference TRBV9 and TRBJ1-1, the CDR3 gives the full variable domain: DSGVTQTPKHLITATGQRVTLRCSPRSGDLSVYWYQQSLDQGLQFLIQYYNGEERAKGNILERFSAQQFPDLHSELNLSSLELGDSALYFCASSVDGPSTEAFFGQGTRLTVV.

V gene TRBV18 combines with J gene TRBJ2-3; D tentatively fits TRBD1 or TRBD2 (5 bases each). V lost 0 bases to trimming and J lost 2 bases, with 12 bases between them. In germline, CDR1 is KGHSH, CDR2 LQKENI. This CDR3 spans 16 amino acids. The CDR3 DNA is TGTGCCAGCTCACCACCGGGGACGAGCCTCACAGATACGCAGTATTTT. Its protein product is CASSPPGTSLTDTQYF.

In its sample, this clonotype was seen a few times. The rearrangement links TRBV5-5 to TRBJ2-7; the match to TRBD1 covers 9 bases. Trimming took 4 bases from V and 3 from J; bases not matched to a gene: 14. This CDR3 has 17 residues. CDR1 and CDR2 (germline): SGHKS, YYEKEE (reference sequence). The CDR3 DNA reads TGTGCCAGCAGCCCCTCCCCGGGACAGGGACTTTTCTACGAGCAGTACTTC. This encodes CASSPSPGQGLFYEQYF.

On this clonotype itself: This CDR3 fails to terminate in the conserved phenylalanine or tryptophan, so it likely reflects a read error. The CDR3 DNA follows: TGTGCCAGCAGCCAAGCCCACGGGGGGGGCACAGATACGCAGTATTTG. Encoded protein: CASSQAHGGGTDTQYL. The chain combines TRBV4-2 with TRBJ2-3; 8 nucleotides line up with TRBD2. Germline CDR1 reads LGHNA; CDR2 reads YNFKEQ. The CDR3 sequence is 16 residues long. Unmatched junction bases numbered 4, after V lost 1 base and J lost 1 base.

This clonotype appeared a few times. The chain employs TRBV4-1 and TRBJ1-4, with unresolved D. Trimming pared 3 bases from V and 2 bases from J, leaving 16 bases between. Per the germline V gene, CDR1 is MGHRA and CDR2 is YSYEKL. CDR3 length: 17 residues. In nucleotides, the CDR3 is TGCGCCAGCAGCCAGACCAGACTGATAGGCACTAATGAAAAACTGTTTTTT. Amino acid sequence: CASSQTRLIGTNEKLFF.

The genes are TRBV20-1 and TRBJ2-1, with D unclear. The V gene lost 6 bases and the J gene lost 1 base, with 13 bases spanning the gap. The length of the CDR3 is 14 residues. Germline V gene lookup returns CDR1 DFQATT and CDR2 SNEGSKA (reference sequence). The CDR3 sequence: CSAITGVSYNEQFF. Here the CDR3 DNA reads TGCAGTGCCATCACTGGGGTATCCTACAATGAGCAGTTCTTC.

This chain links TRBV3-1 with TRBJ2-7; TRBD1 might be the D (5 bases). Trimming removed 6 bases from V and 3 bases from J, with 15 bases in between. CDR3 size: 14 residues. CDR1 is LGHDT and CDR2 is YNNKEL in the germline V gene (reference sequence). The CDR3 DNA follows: TGTGCCAGCAGACCCACGTGGCAGGGCTACGAGCAGTACTTC. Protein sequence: CASRPTWQGYEQYF.

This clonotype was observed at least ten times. The CDR3 loop reads CASSQDHVADTQYF. CDR3 bases: TGCGCCAGCAGCCAAGATCACGTGGCAGATACGCAGTATTTT. The V call is TRBV4-3, the J call TRBJ2-3; D is undetermined. V gave up 0 bases and J gave up 4 bases, with 8 bases separating them. CDR1 and CDR2 (germline): LGHNA, YSLEER. This CDR3 contains 14 residues.

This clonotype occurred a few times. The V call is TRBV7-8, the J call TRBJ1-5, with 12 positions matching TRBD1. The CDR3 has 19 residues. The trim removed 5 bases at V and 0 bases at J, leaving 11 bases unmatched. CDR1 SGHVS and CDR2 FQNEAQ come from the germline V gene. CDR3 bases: TGTGCCAGCAGCCCCTCCGGGACAGGGGGCCGATATAGCAATCAGCCCCAGCATTTT. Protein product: CASSPSGTGGRYSNQPQHF.

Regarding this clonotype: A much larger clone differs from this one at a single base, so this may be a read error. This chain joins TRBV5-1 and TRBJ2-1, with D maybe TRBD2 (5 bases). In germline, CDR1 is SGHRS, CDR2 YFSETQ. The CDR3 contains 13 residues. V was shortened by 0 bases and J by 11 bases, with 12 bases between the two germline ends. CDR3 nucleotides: TGCGCCAGCAGCTTGGGTGCTAGCACTAAGCAGTTCTTC. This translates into CASSLGASTKQFF.

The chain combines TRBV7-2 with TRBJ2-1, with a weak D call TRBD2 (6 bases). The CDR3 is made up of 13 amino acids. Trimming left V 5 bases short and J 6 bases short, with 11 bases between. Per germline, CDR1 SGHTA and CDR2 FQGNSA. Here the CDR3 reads CASSAGPINEQFF. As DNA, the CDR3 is TGTGCCAGCAGCGCGGGACCCATCAATGAGCAGTTCTTC.

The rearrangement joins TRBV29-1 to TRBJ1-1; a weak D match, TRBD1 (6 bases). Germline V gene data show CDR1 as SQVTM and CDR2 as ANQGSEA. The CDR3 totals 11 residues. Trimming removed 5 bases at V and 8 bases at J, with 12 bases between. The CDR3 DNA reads TGCAGCGTTACCTCAGGGGCGGAAGCTTTCTTT. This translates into CSVTSGAEAFF. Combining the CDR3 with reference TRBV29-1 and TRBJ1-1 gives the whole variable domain SAVISQKPSRDICQRGTSLTIQCQVDSQVTMMFWYRQQPGQSLTLIATANQGSEATYESGFVIDKFPISRPNLTFSTLTVSNMSPEDSSIYLCSVTSGAEAFFGQGTRLTVV.

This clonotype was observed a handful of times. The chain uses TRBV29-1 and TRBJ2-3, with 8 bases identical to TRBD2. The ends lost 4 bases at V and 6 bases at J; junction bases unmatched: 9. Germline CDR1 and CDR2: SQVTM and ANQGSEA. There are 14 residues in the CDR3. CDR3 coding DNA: TGCAGCGTTGTCCTTAGCGGGGCCCCCGATACGCAGTATTTT. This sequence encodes CSVVLSGAPDTQYF.

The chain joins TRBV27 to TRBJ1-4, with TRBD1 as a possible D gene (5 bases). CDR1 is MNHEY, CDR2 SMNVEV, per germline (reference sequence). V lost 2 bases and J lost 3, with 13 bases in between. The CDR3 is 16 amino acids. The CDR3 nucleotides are TGTGCCAGCAGTTTAAAGGCGGGGGTCTCTAATGAAAAACTGTTTTTT. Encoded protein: CASSLKAGVSNEKLFF.